These 20 T cell receptor beta chains were sequenced from one sample in a study of identical twins. TCRdb re-analysed the 5' RACE reads in MiXCR, keeping a single row per CDR3 protein. The sample yields more than 400,000 distinct CDR3 sequences, about 15% seen once. These data were also reused for a study on yellow fever vaccine responses in identical twins.

The sequencing input was CD4+ T cells sorted from blood. These receptors were obtained from a woman aged 18-35 years in good health.

This clonotype has just a few counts. The J gene is TRBJ2-4, the V gene TRBV6-1; TRBD1 aligns across 7 bases. The germline V gene has CDR1 MNHNS and CDR2 SASEGT. V was pared by 5 bases and J by 1 base, with 8 bases of the junction left unmatched. This CDR3 contains 16 residues. In DNA, the CDR3 is TGTGCCAGCAGTCCTCCCGGGACAGCCGCCAAAAACATTCAGTACTTC. Amino acid sequence: CASSPPGTAAKNIQYF.

This chain links TRBV5-1 with TRBJ1-1; no clear D gene. Looked up from germline, CDR1 is SGHRS and CDR2 is YFSETQ. This CDR3 is 14 amino acids long. V lost 4 bases to trimming and J lost 2 bases, with 12 bases between them. In DNA form, the CDR3 reads TGCGCCAGCAGCCCAGCCGGGGTTAACACTGAAGCTTTCTTT. This codes for CASSPAGVNTEAFF. Drawing the rest from reference TRBV5-1 and TRBJ1-1, the complete variable domain is KAGVTQTPRYLIKTRGQQVTLSCSPISGHRSVSWYQQTPGQGLQFLFEYFSETQRNKGNFPGRFSGRQFSNSRSEMNVSTLELGDSALYLCASSPAGVNTEAFFGQGTRLTVV.

The V call is TRBV20-1, the J call TRBJ2-7; D not resolved. Germline CDR1 is DFQATT and CDR2 is SNEGSKA (reference sequence). The CDR3 is made up of 16 amino acids. DNA for the CDR3: TGCTGTGCTAGAGATTTGCAGAACCTCCCCATATACGAGCAGTACGTC. Translated: CCARDLQNLPIYEQYV.

There are a few counts of this clonotype. The chain has TRBV5-1 and TRBJ2-3, with TRBD2 identical over 8 bases. CDR1 and CDR2 (germline): SGHRS, YFSETQ. J gave up 2 bases and V 0 bases, and 17 bases lay outside the gene matches. The CDR3 has 20 amino acids. For the CDR3, the DNA is TGCGCCAGCAGCTTGGTCCCCAGCGGGGGCAACATAAAGAACACAGATACGCAGTATTTT. It encodes CASSLVPSGGNIKNTDTQYF.

V and J are TRBV2 and TRBJ2-7; D gene ambiguous. This CDR3 contains 12 residues. Between the trimmed V and J ends, which lost 3 bases and 2 bases, there was a span of 5 bases. Per the germline V gene, CDR1 is SNHLY and CDR2 is FYNNEI. The CDR3, as DNA: TGTGCCAGCAGTGACTATACCTACGAGCAGTACTTC. Its protein product is CASSDYTYEQYF.

This clonotype was observed at least ten times. V gene TRBV28 combines with J gene TRBJ1-2; D not resolved. The CDR3 runs 15 residues. From germline, CDR1 is MDHEN and CDR2 SYDVKM. V was trimmed by 0 bases and J by 7 bases, leaving 15 bases between them. CDR3 nucleotides: TGTGCCAGCAGTTTATGGGTCAGTCCAAGTGGTGGCTACACCTTC. Residues: CASSLWVSPSGGYTF.

This clonotype was seen a few times. The J gene is TRBJ1-1, the V gene TRBV7-8; TRBD1 agrees at 8 bases. The CDR3 loop spans 15 amino acids. Germline V gene data show CDR1 as SGHVS and CDR2 as FQNEAQ. Unmatched junction bases numbered 8, after V lost 5 bases and J lost 3 bases. This CDR3 is CASSPIRGPYTEAFF. The CDR3 DNA reads as TGTGCCAGCAGCCCCATCAGGGGGCCTTACACTGAAGCTTTCTTT.

This clonotype was seen more than once but under ten times. V usage is TRBV10-3 and J usage is TRBJ1-2; 7 bases are a match to TRBD1. CDR1 and CDR2 from the germline V gene are ENHRY and SYGVKD. CDR3 length: 13 amino acids. Trimming at V came to 5 bases and at J to 2 bases, leaving 2 bases not matched to a gene. The DNA of the CDR3 is TGTGCCATCAGTTGGGGACAGAACTATGGCTACACCTTC. It encodes CAISWGQNYGYTF.

This clonotype came up a few times. The chain carries TRBV2 and TRBJ1-5; TRBD1 aligns across 10 bases. The trim removed 1 base at V and 6 bases at J, leaving 3 bases unmatched. The CDR3 sequence is 15 residues long. Looked up from germline, CDR1 is SNHLY and CDR2 is FYNNEI. This CDR3 reads CASSEGGTGVQPQHF. In nucleotides, the CDR3 is TGTGCCAGCAGTGAAGGGGGGACAGGGGTTCAGCCCCAGCATTTT.

This clonotype was detected a few times. The rearrangement uses TRBV2 and TRBJ1-1; D is undetermined. There are 14 residues in the CDR3. V was cut by 6 bases and J by 3 bases, with 14 bases left in between. From germline, CDR1 is SNHLY and CDR2 FYNNEI. This chain's CDR3 is CASSPLRGYTEAFF. CDR3 DNA: TGTGCCAGCAGCCCGCTACGAGGGTACACTGAAGCTTTCTTT.

For the CDR3, the DNA is TGTGCCAGCACCCCCGGGACAGGGGGGAGTACTGAAGCTTTCTTT. Translated, it gives CASTPGTGGSTEAFF. The chain couples TRBV6-4 to TRBJ1-1, with TRBD1 matching over 11 bases. CDR1 is MRHNA, CDR2 SNTAGT, per germline. Losses at the gene ends were 7 bases for V and 5 bases for J; bases not matched to a gene: 9. The CDR3 loop spans 15 amino acids.

The chain joins TRBV15 to TRBJ2-3; D perhaps matches TRBD1 (6 bases). This CDR3 has 18 amino acids. CDR1 and CDR2 (germline): LNHNV, YYDKDF (reference sequence). The V and J ends lost 1 base and 1 base respectively, with 18 bases between them. The CDR3 DNA sequence: TGTGCCACCAGCAGAGGTGGATATAGCAGGGGTGGCACAGATACGCAGTATTTT. Amino acid sequence: CATSRGGYSRGGTDTQYF.

This chain joins TRBV6-1 and TRBJ2-3; 7 bases map to TRBD1. The CDR3 covers 16 residues. The germline CDR1 and CDR2 sequences are MNHNS and SASEGT. V gave up 2 bases and J gave up 2 bases; unmatched junction bases: 7. The CDR3, as DNA: TGTGCCAGCAGTGAACAGACAGGGCGGACCACAGATACGCAGTATTTT. This translates into CASSEQTGRTTDTQYF.

V is TRBV28 and J is TRBJ2-5; 9 bases agree with TRBD1. The CDR3 has 16 amino acids. CDR1 is MDHEN and CDR2 is SYDVKM in the germline V gene. V lost 7 bases, J lost 4 bases, and 13 bases stayed unmatched. The CDR3 DNA reads TGTGCCAGCACCTCGGGACAGGGAAGATTCGGAGAGACCCAGTACTTC. Translated: CASTSGQGRFGETQYF.

The chain links TRBV3-1 to TRBJ2-1, with 12 bases identical to TRBD2. Germline loops: CDR1 LGHDT, CDR2 YNNKEL (reference sequence). V gave up 6 bases and J gave up 8 bases; unmatched junction bases: 5. This CDR3 spans 14 amino acids. CDR3 sequence reads: CASSGLAGSDEQFF. The CDR3 DNA reads TGTGCCAGCAGTGGACTAGCGGGATCGGATGAGCAGTTCTTC.

This rearrangement joins TRBV20-1 to TRBJ2-3; D not certain. V lost 6 bases, J lost 1 base, and 17 bases lay in between. The length of the CDR3 is 15 residues. The germline V gene encodes CDR1 DFQATT and CDR2 SNEGSKA (reference sequence). CDR3 residues: CSASKPSGGTDTQYF. As DNA, the CDR3 is TGCAGTGCCTCAAAGCCCTCGGGCGGCACAGATACGCAGTATTTT.

V usage is TRBV5-1 and J usage is TRBJ2-2, with a possible D match to TRBD1 (5 bases). V was shortened by 4 bases and J by 2 bases, with 9 bases between the two germline ends. The germline V gene encodes CDR1 SGHRS and CDR2 YFSETQ. The CDR3 totals 14 residues. CDR3 sequence: CASSEQGNTGELFF. DNA of the CDR3: TGCGCCAGCAGCGAGCAGGGTAACACCGGGGAGCTGTTTTTT.

This clonotype has more than one count but fewer than ten. V gene TRBV3-1 combines with J gene TRBJ2-1, with TRBD2 matching over 8 bases. Germline trimming cut 4 bases from V and 6 bases from J; bases unmatched to any gene: 8. The CDR3 is made up of 15 amino acids. From germline, CDR1 is LGHDT and CDR2 YNNKEL (reference sequence). The DNA for the CDR3 is TGTGCCAGCAGCCGGCTGGGACTAGTAGCCAATGAGCAGTTCTTC. Amino acids: CASSRLGLVANEQFF.

The chain is built from TRBV6-2 or TRBV6-3 and TRBJ2-7, with TRBD2 matching 9 bases. J lost 0 bases, V lost 3 bases, and 0 bases had no gene match. CDR3 length: 14 residues. CDR1 and CDR2 (germline): MNHEY, SVGEGT. CDR3 loop: CASSYSGGSYEQYV. The CDR3 DNA follows: TGTGCCAGCAGTTATAGCGGGGGCTCCTACGAGCAGTACGTC.

The J gene is TRBJ2-1, the V gene TRBV5-1; TRBD2 matches at 8 bases. Germline lookup yields CDR1 SGHRS and CDR2 YFSETQ. This CDR3 spans 15 amino acids. V shed 0 bases and J 4 bases; nucleotides not matched to a gene: 3. CDR3 DNA sequence: TGCGCCAGCAGCTTGGAGGGGACTAGGTACAATGAGCAGTTCTTC. Its protein product is CASSLEGTRYNEQFF.